Shown below are 12 T cell receptor beta chains from a single sample sequenced in a study of Graves' ophthalmopathy and Graves' hyperthyroidism. The authors amplified TCR beta CDR3 regions, and they did so from RNA transcripts for repertoire sequencing. The first-round RT-PCR employed HTBI primers together with the Qiagen OneStep RT-PCR kit. A multiplex PCR was then performed as the second round. MiXCR was run by TCRdb on the multiplex PCR reads, yielding one entry per CDR3 protein. The repertoire holds about 620,000 distinct CDR3 sequences, with about a fifth as singletons. The material sequenced was peripheral blood. The receptors shown here come from a woman aged 18-29 years with stable Graves' hyperthyroidism. Some clones in this sample may be carry-over from other donors' samples.

J is TRBJ2-7 and V is TRBV28; D is perhaps TRBD1 or TRBD2 (5 bases each). The CDR3 is 16 residues long. V lost 5 bases, J lost 2 bases, and 19 bases lay in between. Looked up from germline, CDR1 is MDHEN and CDR2 is SYDVKM. In DNA form, the CDR3 reads TGTGCCAGCAGTGAGGGGCACCGGGGCCTCCCCTACGAGCAGTACTTC. This gives the protein CASSEGHRGLPYEQYF.

This clonotype appeared many times. The chain uses TRBV20-1 and TRBJ1-1, with a tentative D call TRBD1 (5 bases). Germline V gene lookup returns CDR1 DFQATT and CDR2 SNEGSKA (reference sequence). The CDR3 is 13 amino acids. Trimming shortened V by 3 bases and J by 10 bases, and 18 bases separated the two germline ends. The CDR3 spells CSAREGNGVAAFF. CDR3 in DNA: TGCAGTGCTAGGGAGGGGAATGGGGTGGCAGCTTTCTTT.

This clonotype showed up many times. This sequence joins TRBV7-2 and TRBJ2-7; TRBD2 matches at 7 bases. Looked up from germline, CDR1 is SGHTA and CDR2 is FQGNSA. V shed 0 bases, J shed 7 bases, and the junction held 6 bases outside the gene matches. This CDR3 region has 14 residues. The CDR3, as DNA: TGTGCCAGCAGCTTAGCGGGAGGGCCGGGGGAGCAGTACTTC. This gives the protein CASSLAGGPGEQYF.

This clonotype was counted ten times or more. This rearrangement joins TRBV5-4 to TRBJ2-5; 11 bases fit TRBD1. Trimming at V came to 4 bases and at J to 6 bases, leaving 8 bases not matched to a gene. The germline CDR1 and CDR2 sequences are SGHNT and YYREEE (reference sequence). This CDR3 has 15 residues. CDR3 sequence reads: CASSGGTGGVKTQYF. Written as DNA, the CDR3 is TGTGCCAGCAGCGGCGGGACAGGGGGTGTGAAGACCCAGTACTTC. The full variable domain, rest sourced from reference TRBV5-4 and TRBJ2-5, is ETGVTQSPTHLIKTRGQQVTLRCSSQSGHNTVSWYQQALGQGPQFIFQYYREEENGRGNFPPRFSGLQFPNYSSELNVNALELDDSALYLCASSGGTGGVKTQYFGPGTRLLVL.

The chain is built from TRBV12-3 or TRBV12-4 and TRBJ2-7; weak D call: TRBD2 (6 bases). This CDR3 is 17 amino acids long. The V end lost 1 base, the J end lost 0 bases, and 16 bases lay between the germline ends. In DNA, the CDR3 is TGTGCCAGCAGTTTAGGCTGGAGGGCGGCCGTCTCCTACGAGCAGTACTTC. Encoded protein: CASSLGWRAAVSYEQYF.

The rearrangement uses TRBV20-1 and TRBJ2-7; 10 positions match TRBD1. The germline CDR1 and CDR2 sequences are DFQATT and SNEGSKA (reference sequence). The CDR3 loop spans 14 amino acids. V lost 5 bases to trimming and J lost 5 bases; unmatched junction nucleotides: 9. This CDR3 reads CSASRGQGVHEQYF. DNA for the CDR3: TGCAGTGCTTCCAGAGGACAGGGGGTTCACGAGCAGTACTTC.

The sample holds many counts of this clonotype. The gene calls are TRBV12-3 or TRBV12-4 and TRBJ1-5; 7 positions match TRBD1. This CDR3 has 15 residues. With 3 bases clipped from V and 1 base from J, the junction kept 3 bases outside the gene matches. The chain's CDR3 is CASSFSGGSNQPQHF. The CDR3 coding sequence is TGTGCCAGCAGTTTTTCAGGGGGAAGCAATCAGCCCCAGCATTTT.

As to this clonotype: As the CDR3 is not closed by the conserved phenylalanine or tryptophan, this likely results from a read error. The chain carries TRBV11-2 and TRBJ1-2, with D maybe TRBD1 (5 bases). The germline V gene encodes CDR1 SGHAT and CDR2 FQNNGV. The CDR3 sequence is 13 residues long. CDR3 amino acids: CASSIDRSYGYTV. CDR3 nucleotide sequence: TGTGCCAGCAGCATAGACAGATCGTATGGCTACACCGTG.

The chain links TRBV28 to TRBJ1-2; no definite D call. Germline CDR1 MDHEN, CDR2 SYDVKM. V lost 8 bases and J 0 bases, leaving 10 bases between the germline ends. The CDR3 runs to 13 residues. Here the CDR3 reads CASSGTSNYGYTF. DNA of the CDR3: TGTGCCAGCTCCGGCACATCTAACTATGGCTACACCTTC.

This clonotype was detected many times. The chain uses TRBV5-1 and TRBJ2-2, with 7 bases aligning to TRBD1. Looked up from germline, CDR1 is SGHRS and CDR2 is YFSETQ. The CDR3 is made up of 16 amino acids. J was trimmed by 6 bases and V by 1 base; bases with no gene match: 9. CDR3 nucleotides: TGCGCCAGCAGCTTGTCCCTTGGACAGGTTGCCGGGGAGCTGTTTTTT. Encoded protein: CASSLSLGQVAGELFF.

The chain employs TRBV2 and TRBJ2-5; 7 bases are a match to TRBD1. CDR3 size: 14 residues. Germline V lookup: CDR1 SNHLY, CDR2 FYNNEI. V lost 4 bases and J lost 0; bases outside the gene matches: 2. Here the CDR3 reads CASSGGQYQETQYF. CDR3 nucleotides: TGTGCCAGCAGTGGGGGACAGTACCAAGAGACCCAGTACTTC.

This clonotype was seen many times. The chain uses TRBV11-2 and TRBJ1-1; possibly TRBD1 for D (5 bases). Trimming took off 4 bases at V and 0 bases at J, with 15 bases between the two ends. This CDR3 spans 16 amino acids. Germline lookup yields CDR1 SGHAT and CDR2 FQNNGV. CDR3 protein: CASSSNRRGMNTEAFF. The CDR3 nucleotides read TGTGCCAGCAGCTCGAATAGAAGGGGCATGAACACTGAAGCTTTCTTT.